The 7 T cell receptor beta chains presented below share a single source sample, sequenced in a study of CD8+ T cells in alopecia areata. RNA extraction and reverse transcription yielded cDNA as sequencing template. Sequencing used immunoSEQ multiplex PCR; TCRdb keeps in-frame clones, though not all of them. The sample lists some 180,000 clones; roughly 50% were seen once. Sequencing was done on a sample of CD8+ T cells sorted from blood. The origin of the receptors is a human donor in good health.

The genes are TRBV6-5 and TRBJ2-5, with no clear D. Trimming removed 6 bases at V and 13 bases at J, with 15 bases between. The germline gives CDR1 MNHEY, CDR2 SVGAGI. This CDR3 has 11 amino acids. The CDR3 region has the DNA TGTGCCAGCAGCTCCACTGAGGCCACGTACTTC. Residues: CASSSTEATYF.

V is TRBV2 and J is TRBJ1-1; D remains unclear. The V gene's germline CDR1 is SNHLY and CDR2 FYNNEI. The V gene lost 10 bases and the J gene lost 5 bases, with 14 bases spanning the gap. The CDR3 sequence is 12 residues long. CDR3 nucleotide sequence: TGTGCCATCCGAGGACGAGGGACTGAAGCTTTCTTT. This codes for CAIRGRGTEAFF. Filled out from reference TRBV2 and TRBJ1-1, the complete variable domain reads EPEVTQTPSHQVTQMGQEVILRCVPISNHLYFYWYRQILGQKVEFLVSFYNNEISEKSEIFDDQFSVERPDGSNFTLKIRSTKLEDSAMYFCAIRGRGTEAFFGQGTRLTVV.

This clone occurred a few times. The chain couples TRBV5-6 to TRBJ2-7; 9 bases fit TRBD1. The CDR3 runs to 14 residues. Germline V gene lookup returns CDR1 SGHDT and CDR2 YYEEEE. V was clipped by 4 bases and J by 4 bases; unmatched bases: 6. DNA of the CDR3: TGTGCCAGCAGCCCCAGACAGGGGGTTTACGAGCAGTACTTC. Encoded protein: CASSPRQGVYEQYF.

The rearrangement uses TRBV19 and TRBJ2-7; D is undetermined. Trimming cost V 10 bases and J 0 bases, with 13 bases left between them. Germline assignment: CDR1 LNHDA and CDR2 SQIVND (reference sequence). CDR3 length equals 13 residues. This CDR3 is CATLGDPSYEQYF. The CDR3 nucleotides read TGTGCCACTTTGGGCGACCCCTCCTACGAGCAGTACTTC.

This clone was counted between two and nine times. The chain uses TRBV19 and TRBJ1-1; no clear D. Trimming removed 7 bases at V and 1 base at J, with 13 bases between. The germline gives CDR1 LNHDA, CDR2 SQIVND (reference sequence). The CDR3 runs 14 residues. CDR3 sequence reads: CASTPVPGNTEAFF. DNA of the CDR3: TGTGCCAGTACCCCCGTGCCGGGGAACACTGAAGCTTTCTTT.

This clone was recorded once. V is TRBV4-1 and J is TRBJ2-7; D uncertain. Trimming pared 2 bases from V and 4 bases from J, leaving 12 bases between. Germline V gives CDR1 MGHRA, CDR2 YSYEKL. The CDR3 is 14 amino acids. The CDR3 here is CASSQKESGYEQYF. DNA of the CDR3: TGCGCCAGCAGCCAAAAGGAGTCCGGGTACGAGCAGTACTTC.

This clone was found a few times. CDR3 DNA: TGCAGCGTTTCCTCCACTAAGATCACCGGGGAGCTGTTTTTT. This sequence encodes CSVSSTKITGELFF. The V call is TRBV29-1, the J call TRBJ2-2; D gene ambiguous. Trimming pared 5 bases from V and 4 bases from J, leaving 14 bases between. The CDR3 consists of 14 residues. Germline CDR1 is SQVTM and CDR2 is ANQGSEA.